The 6 T cell receptor beta chains reported below all come from one sample, sequenced in a study of blood T cell repertoires in COVID-19. Profiled with immunoSEQ multiplex PCR; TCRdb holds only in-frame clones, not every one. The table has roughly 340,000 clones, 80% to 90% seen once. The material sequenced was PBMCs or T cells enriched from blood (not recorded which). The receptor source for this set is a man aged 35 to 55 in a cohort exposed to, infected with or recovered from COVID-19 (not recorded which).

The rearrangement joins TRBV6-5 to TRBJ1-5; a weak D match, TRBD1 (5 bases). The CDR3 runs 15 residues. Germline V gives CDR1 MNHEY, CDR2 SVGAGI. Deletions cut 2 bases from V and 5 bases from J, with 13 bases between. The CDR3 coding sequence is TGTGCCAGCAGTTACGTTGGGGGGGGTGATCAGCCCCAGCATTTT. Protein sequence: CASSYVGGGDQPQHF.

This chain uses TRBV19 with TRBJ1-2; the D is unclear. The CDR3 runs to 17 residues. V lost 1 base and J lost 0, with 15 bases in between. Germline V gene data show CDR1 as LNHDA and CDR2 as SQIVND (reference sequence). The CDR3 DNA reads as TGTGCCAGTAGTATAGTCATCGGAGCCATTGCTAACTATGGCTACACCTTC. Amino acids: CASSIVIGAIANYGYTF.

J is TRBJ1-1 and V is TRBV5-5; 7 bases agree with TRBD1. The CDR3 consists of 15 residues. In germline, CDR1 is SGHKS, CDR2 YYEKEE (reference sequence). V lost 3 bases and J lost 4; bases outside the gene matches: 9. CDR3 loop: CASSSRDSWGTEAFF. CDR3 bases: TGTGCCAGCAGCTCCAGGGACAGCTGGGGCACTGAAGCTTTCTTT.

This sequence joins TRBV6-5 and TRBJ2-5; TRBD1 aligns across 11 bases. The CDR3 totals 15 residues. The ends lost 6 bases at V and 5 bases at J; junction bases unmatched: 8. CDR1 is MNHEY and CDR2 is SVGAGI in the germline V gene. The CDR3 spells CASRRTGGARETQYF. CDR3 DNA: TGTGCCAGCAGGAGGACAGGGGGCGCGAGGGAGACCCAGTACTTC.

The chain couples TRBV10-3 to TRBJ2-2; tentatively, D is TRBD1 (5 bases). Germline assignment: CDR1 ENHRY and CDR2 SYGVKD. The CDR3 spans 16 residues. Trimming pared 2 bases from V and 0 bases from J, leaving 10 bases between. The CDR3 DNA reads as TGTGCCATCAGTGAGGGGGCTGGCGCGAACACCGGGGAGCTGTTTTTT. Residues: CAISEGAGANTGELFF.

The chain is built from TRBV4-1 and TRBJ2-7; D is possibly TRBD1 (7 bases). The V end was cut by 1 base, the J end by 5 bases, with 12 bases between. CDR1 and CDR2 (germline): MGHRA, YSYEKL. The CDR3 sequence is 14 residues long. CDR3 region: CASSQGGGGNEQYF. CDR3 coding DNA: TGCGCCAGCAGCCAAGGAGGGGGCGGGAACGAGCAGTACTTC.